The 2 T cell receptor beta chains below were found in one sample sequenced in a study of T-cell memory formation after mild COVID-19. TCRdb ran MiXCR on the 5' RACE reads and lists one entry per CDR3 protein. Here the sample spans 210,000 or so distinct CDR3 sequences, approximately 20% being singletons. The specimen was PBMCs or a T cell subset sorted from them (not recorded which). The source is an adult woman who had mild COVID-19 (a few samples of this study predate the infection). Cell type and time point are not known.

This clonotype was found a few times. This rearrangement joins TRBV25-1 to TRBJ2-3; weak D call: TRBD2 (6 bases). The CDR3 has 13 amino acids. The V and J ends lost 5 bases and 11 bases respectively, with 17 bases between them. CDR1 and CDR2 (germline): MGHDK, SYGVNS. The chain's CDR3 is CASSPGSGLKQYF. CDR3 nucleotide sequence: TGTGCCAGCAGTCCAGGTAGCGGATTAAAGCAGTATTTT.

The chain is built from TRBV7-9 and TRBJ1-4; TRBD1 might be the D (6 bases). The CDR3 has 13 amino acids. Trimming removed 4 bases from V and 8 bases from J, with 11 bases in between. Germline assignment: CDR1 SEHNR and CDR2 FQNEAQ (reference sequence). The CDR3 DNA sequence: TGTGCCAGCAGCTCCGGGACATCCGAAAAACTGTTTTTT. Translation: CASSSGTSEKLFF.